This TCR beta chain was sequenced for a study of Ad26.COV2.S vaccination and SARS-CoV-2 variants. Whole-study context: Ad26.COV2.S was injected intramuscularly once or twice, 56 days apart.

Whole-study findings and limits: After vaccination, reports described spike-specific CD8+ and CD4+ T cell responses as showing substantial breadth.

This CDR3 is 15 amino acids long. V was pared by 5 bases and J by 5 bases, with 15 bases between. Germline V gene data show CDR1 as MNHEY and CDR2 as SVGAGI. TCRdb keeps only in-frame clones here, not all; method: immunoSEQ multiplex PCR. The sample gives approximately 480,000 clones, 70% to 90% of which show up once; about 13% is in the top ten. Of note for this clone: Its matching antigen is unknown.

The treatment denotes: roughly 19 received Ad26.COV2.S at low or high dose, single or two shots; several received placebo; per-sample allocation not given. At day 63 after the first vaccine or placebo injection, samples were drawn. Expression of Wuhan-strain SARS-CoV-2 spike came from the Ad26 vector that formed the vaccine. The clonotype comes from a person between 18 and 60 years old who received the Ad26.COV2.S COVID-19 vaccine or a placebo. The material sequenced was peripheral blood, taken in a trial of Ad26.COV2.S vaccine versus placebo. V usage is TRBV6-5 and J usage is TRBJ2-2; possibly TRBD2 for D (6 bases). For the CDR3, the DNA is TGTGCCAGCAGTCCGCCGGCGGGAATTACCGGGGAGCTGTTTTTT. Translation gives CASSPPAGITGELFF.